Below, 27 T cell receptor beta chains from the same sample are listed, as sequenced in a study of blood T cells in healthy people across ages. A second about 7 to 12 cycle PCR used barcoded and J-beta primers. TCRdb reprocessed the 5' RACE reads via MiXCR and lists one record per CDR3 protein. Altogether about 800,000 distinct CDR3 sequences are present, roughly 46% being singletons, with the ten largest covering approximately 18%. Sequenced input: blood. The receptor set was obtained from an elderly man in good health.

This clonotype has a single count. This chain joins TRBV7-8 and TRBJ2-5; the match to TRBD2 covers 8 bases. The CDR3 is made up of 20 amino acids. The germline gives CDR1 SGHVS, CDR2 FQNEAQ. V trimming: 2 bases; J trimming: 5 bases; junction bases outside the gene matches: 22. CDR3: CASSLSGLVGMGAQLETQYF. As DNA, the CDR3 is TGTGCCAGCAGCTTATCGGGACTAGTAGGAATGGGTGCCCAACTGGAGACCCAGTACTTC.

In regard to this clonotype: This clone may be a read error of a much larger clone one base away. This chain connects TRBV29-1 to TRBJ2-7; 8 nucleotides line up with TRBD1. This CDR3 comprises 14 residues. Trimming took 5 bases from V and 7 from J; bases not matched to a gene: 13. Germline values: CDR1 SQVTM, CDR2 ANQGSEA. CDR3 in DNA: TGCAGCGTTTCCACAGGGGGTTCGAGCAATGAGCAGTACTTC. Protein product: CSVSTGGSSNEQYF.

This clonotype has a single count. V and J are TRBV7-2 and TRBJ1-5; TRBD1 is a possible D gene (6 bases). Germline lookup yields CDR1 SGHTA and CDR2 FQGNSA. The length of the CDR3 is 15 residues. V was cut by 7 bases and J by 3 bases, with 16 bases left in between. The CDR3: CASTEKGGTNQPQHF. CDR3 bases: TGTGCCAGCACAGAGAAAGGGGGGACCAATCAGCCCCAGCATTTT.

The chain is built from TRBV5-1 and TRBJ2-5; unclear D gene. Germline CDR1 and CDR2: SGHRS and YFSETQ. This CDR3 has 14 amino acids. V was clipped by 0 bases and J by 2 bases, with 8 bases between them. CDR3 region: CASSLASMQETQYF. DNA of the CDR3: TGCGCCAGCAGCTTGGCGAGCATGCAAGAGACCCAGTACTTC.

The gene calls are TRBV12-3 or TRBV12-4 and TRBJ2-1; 12 bases agree with TRBD2. The CDR3 is made up of 17 amino acids. Trimming at V came to 3 bases and at J to 8 bases, leaving 11 bases not matched to a gene. The CDR3 here is CASSFVFRTSGIHEQFF. The CDR3 region has the DNA TGTGCCAGCAGTTTTGTTTTTCGGACTAGCGGGATCCATGAGCAGTTCTTC.

This clonotype was counted between two and nine times. The CDR3 sequence: CASSGGREKQFF. The DNA for the CDR3 is TGTGCCAGCAGCGGGGGGCGGGAGAAGCAGTTCTTC. This sequence joins TRBV11-3 and TRBJ2-1; TRBD2 is a possible D gene (7 bases). This CDR3 has 12 residues. Per the germline V gene, CDR1 is SGHNT and CDR2 is YENEEA. The V end was cut by 5 bases, the J end by 11 bases, with 13 bases between.

Turning to this clonotype: One base away lies a much larger clone, so this may be a sequencing read error. This chain uses TRBV29-1 with TRBJ2-3; 12 nucleotides match TRBD1. The CDR3 has 13 residues. J lost 6 bases, V lost 6 bases, and 4 bases had no gene match. CDR1 and CDR2 from the germline V gene are SQVTM and ANQGSEA. The CDR3 loop is CSVGTGGFDTQYF. The CDR3 DNA sequence: TGCAGCGTCGGGACAGGGGGCTTTGATACGCAGTATTTT.

The chain couples TRBV29-1 to TRBJ1-1; 9 bases align to TRBD1. V lost 5 bases, J lost 6 bases, and 7 bases stayed unmatched. The CDR3 is made up of 13 amino acids. Germline V gene lookup returns CDR1 SQVTM and CDR2 ANQGSEA. CDR3: CSVHSGQGSEAFF. The CDR3 DNA is TGCAGCGTTCATTCGGGACAGGGCTCTGAAGCTTTCTTT.

The rearrangement links TRBV9 to TRBJ2-5; 7 bases map to TRBD2. This CDR3 contains 15 residues. The ends lost 3 bases at V and 11 bases at J; junction bases unmatched: 16. Germline CDR1 is SGDLS and CDR2 is YYNGEE. The CDR3 reads CASSASGTTVYKQYF. The CDR3, as DNA: TGTGCCAGCAGCGCCTCTGGGACTACAGTCTACAAGCAGTACTTC.

The sample holds a few counts of this clonotype. The V call is TRBV29-1, the J call TRBJ2-7, with D perhaps TRBD2 (5 bases). Germline CDR1 is SQVTM and CDR2 is ANQGSEA. The V gene lost 2 bases and the J gene lost 4 bases, with 9 bases spanning the gap. This CDR3 is 12 amino acids long. The CDR3 sequence is CSVECRGYEQYF. CDR3 DNA sequence: TGCAGCGTTGAATGCCGGGGTTACGAGCAGTACTTC.

This clonotype was observed a few times. V gene TRBV2 combines with J gene TRBJ2-3; 11 bases agree with TRBD1. Germline CDR1 reads SNHLY; CDR2 reads FYNNEI. V shed 8 bases and J 5 bases; nucleotides not matched to a gene: 6. The CDR3 runs to 14 residues. The DNA for the CDR3 is TGTGCCAGCGAGGACAGGGGGCTAAGAGATACGCAGTATTTT. Amino acids: CASEDRGLRDTQYF.

The chain uses TRBV15 and TRBJ2-7, with D perhaps TRBD1 (5 bases). The CDR3 has 16 amino acids. V shed 3 bases and J shed 3 bases, with 18 bases lying between them. Germline V gene data show CDR1 as LNHNV and CDR2 as YYDKDF (reference sequence). CDR3 in amino acids: CATSSYPTGLNYEQYF. The DNA for the CDR3 is TGTGCCACCAGCAGTTACCCCACAGGCCTGAACTACGAGCAGTACTTC.

The V gene is TRBV11-3, the J gene TRBJ2-1; 7 bases align to TRBD2. The CDR3 has 18 residues. Trimming took 5 bases from V and 10 from J; bases not matched to a gene: 23. Germline V lookup: CDR1 SGHNT, CDR2 YENEEA. CDR3 protein: CASSPEAAVASGRVEQFF. CDR3 DNA: TGTGCCAGCAGCCCGGAAGCGGCTGTTGCTAGCGGCCGCGTGGAGCAGTTCTTC.

The chain links TRBV15 to TRBJ2-1; 8 bases line up with TRBD2. The CDR3 length is 16 residues. Germline assignment: CDR1 LNHNV and CDR2 YYDKDF (reference sequence). V lost 3 bases to trimming and J lost 0 bases; unmatched junction nucleotides: 4. CDR3 in amino acids: CATSRGLGSSYNEQFF. The CDR3, as DNA: TGTGCCACCAGCAGGGGACTAGGTAGCTCCTACAATGAGCAGTTCTTC.

The rearrangement joins TRBV2 to TRBJ2-5, with TRBD1 matching over 10 bases. The CDR3 runs 16 residues. Germline V CDR1 and CDR2: SNHLY, FYNNEI. Trimming cost V 6 bases and J 0 bases; bases outside gene matches: 7. The CDR3 DNA follows: TGTGCCAGCAGACGACAGGGGGCCGCCCACCAAGAGACCCAGTACTTC. Translation: CASRRQGAAHQETQYF. Drawing the rest from reference TRBV2 and TRBJ2-5, the complete variable domain is EPEVTQTPSHQVTQMGQEVILRCVPISNHLYFYWYRQILGQKVEFLVSFYNNEISEKSEIFDDQFSVERPDGSNFTLKIRSTKLEDSAMYFCASRRQGAAHQETQYFGPGTRLLVL.

This chain uses TRBV20-1 with TRBJ2-1; D gene unclear. The germline CDR1 and CDR2 sequences are DFQATT and SNEGSKA (reference sequence). The CDR3 is made up of 14 amino acids. The V gene lost 1 base and the J gene lost 0 bases, with 7 bases spanning the gap. CDR3 protein: CSARGVRSYNEQFF. As DNA, the CDR3 is TGCAGTGCTAGAGGCGTCCGCTCCTACAATGAGCAGTTCTTC.

In this sample, this clonotype turned up many times. J is TRBJ2-7 and V is TRBV5-1, with D unresolved. The CDR3 totals 13 residues. The germline CDR1 and CDR2 sequences are SGHRS and YFSETQ. V lost 5 bases and J 1 base, leaving 10 bases between the germline ends. DNA of the CDR3: TGCGCCAGCAGTCCCTTAGGGTCCTACGAGCAGTACTTC. As protein: CASSPLGSYEQYF.

The rearrangement uses TRBV4-2 and TRBJ2-1, with D tentatively TRBD1 or TRBD2 (5 bases each). Germline values: CDR1 LGHNA, CDR2 YNFKEQ. Trimming removed 0 bases at V and 0 bases at J, with 15 bases between. CDR3 length equals 18 residues. CDR3 coding DNA: TGTGCCAGCAGCCAAGATGGAGGTGGGGGAGTCTCCTACAATGAGCAGTTCTTC. It translates to CASSQDGGGGVSYNEQFF.

This clonotype came up once. The CDR3 sequence: CASSRKDLYTF. The CDR3 DNA sequence: TGTGCCAGCAGTCGTAAAGACCTATACACCTTC. The rearrangement links TRBV6-2 or TRBV6-3 to TRBJ1-2; D unresolved. V was cut by 5 bases and J by 11 bases, with 12 bases left in between. Germline V CDR1 and CDR2: MNHEY, SVGEGT. This CDR3 is built from 11 residues.

This chain links TRBV12-3 or TRBV12-4 with TRBJ2-3, with 11 bases aligning to TRBD2. V was clipped by 2 bases and J by 5 bases; unmatched bases: 3. The CDR3 runs 15 residues. The CDR3 DNA is TGTGCCAGCAGTTTATTACTAGCGGGAGAAGATACGCAGTATTTT. Translation: CASSLLLAGEDTQYF.

The chain joins TRBV28 to TRBJ1-5; D uncertain. The V and J ends lost 5 bases and 3 bases respectively, with 11 bases between them. The CDR3 is 14 amino acids. Germline-derived CDR1 and CDR2 are MDHEN and SYDVKM. The CDR3 nucleotides are TGTGCCAGCAGTGTAGTGGAAAACAATCAGCCCCAGCATTTT. Protein sequence: CASSVVENNQPQHF. Supplemented by reference TRBV28 and TRBJ1-5, the full variable domain reads DVKVTQSSRYLVKRTGEKVFLECVQDMDHENMFWYRQDPGLGLRLIYFSYDVKMKEKGDIPEGYSVSREKKERFSLILESASTNQTSMYLCASSVVENNQPQHFGDGTRLSIL.

The chain recombines TRBV5-1 with TRBJ2-5; D gene ambiguous. Germline CDR1 reads SGHRS; CDR2 reads YFSETQ. V lost 2 bases and J 0 bases, leaving 11 bases between the germline ends. The CDR3 is made up of 15 amino acids. CDR3 in DNA: TGCGCCAGCAGCTTCAACTCTGGGTACCAAGAGACCCAGTACTTC. It translates to CASSFNSGYQETQYF.

This chain joins TRBV11-2 and TRBJ2-4, with 7 bases lining up with TRBD2. The last part of the DNA fits TRBJ2-7 better; the J call may be wrong. Germline CDR1 and CDR2: SGHAT and FQNNGV. This CDR3 is built from 13 residues. The CDR3 nucleotides are TGTGCCAGCACCGGATGGGGGAGGGGCGAGCAGTACTTC. It codes for CASTGWGRGEQYF.

This chain links TRBV28 with TRBJ2-2; D ambiguous. There are 11 residues in the CDR3. The germline V gene encodes CDR1 MDHEN and CDR2 SYDVKM. Trimming shortened V by 7 bases and J by 2 bases, and 2 bases separated the two germline ends. CDR3 residues: CASKNTGELFF. In nucleotides, the CDR3 is TGTGCCAGCAAAAACACCGGGGAGCTGTTTTTT.

This clonotype was seen once. The chain carries TRBV2 and TRBJ2-3; maybe TRBD2 (6 bases). Germline CDR1 and CDR2: SNHLY and FYNNEI. V was clipped by 0 bases and J by 5 bases, with 9 bases between them. The CDR3 length is 14 residues. CDR3 loop: CASSEAGGKDTQYF. DNA of the CDR3: TGTGCCAGCAGTGAAGCGGGAGGAAAAGATACGCAGTATTTT.

This chain joins TRBV5-1 and TRBJ2-1; 8 nucleotides line up with TRBD2. The J segment lost 3 bases and the V segment lost 3 bases, leaving 2 bases of the junction unmatched. The germline gives CDR1 SGHRS, CDR2 YFSETQ. This CDR3 region has 14 residues. This chain's CDR3 is CASSYGGDYNEQFF. In DNA, the CDR3 is TGCGCCAGCAGCTACGGGGGGGACTACAATGAGCAGTTCTTC.

The CDR3 spells CSAVKVPTEQYF. Here the CDR3 DNA reads TGCAGTGCTGTGAAAGTCCCTACCGAGCAGTACTTC. The genes are TRBV20-1 and TRBJ2-7; D gene uncertain. CDR1 is DFQATT and CDR2 is SNEGSKA in the germline V gene (reference sequence). V was shortened by 5 bases and J by 6 bases, with 14 bases between the two germline ends. The length of the CDR3 is 12 residues.